This entry features one T cell receptor (beta chain) sequence. Antigen: not known. The data derive from a study of cytomegalovirus exposure and HLA in healthy donors. The wider study: Unique TCR beta sequences numbering 95 million to 130 million came from approximately 180 million T cells in an earlier analysis.

The germline V gene encodes CDR1 SGDLS and CDR2 YYNGEE. The CDR3 totals 17 residues. The junction had 9 bases not matched to a gene; V was cut back by 0 bases and J by 2 bases. Findings and limits, study-wide: Rare sequences made up most TCRs, while some public TCRs were found in many donors.

Vbeta (60) and Jbeta (13) primers were used in the PCR. The method was immunoSEQ multiplex PCR; TCRdb's version includes in-frame clones alone and lacks a portion of them. Found here are about 98,000 clones, less than 85% of them singletons; the top ten hold about 2%. The chain combines TRBV9 with TRBJ2-5, with TRBD1 identical over 8 bases. The specimen sequenced was PBMCs. The clonotype comes from a male donor in good health and CMV-seronegative. For the CDR3, the DNA is TGTGCCAGCAGCGTAGAACATTCTGGGACAGGACAAGAGACCCAGTACTTC. Translated: CASSVEHSGTGQETQYF.